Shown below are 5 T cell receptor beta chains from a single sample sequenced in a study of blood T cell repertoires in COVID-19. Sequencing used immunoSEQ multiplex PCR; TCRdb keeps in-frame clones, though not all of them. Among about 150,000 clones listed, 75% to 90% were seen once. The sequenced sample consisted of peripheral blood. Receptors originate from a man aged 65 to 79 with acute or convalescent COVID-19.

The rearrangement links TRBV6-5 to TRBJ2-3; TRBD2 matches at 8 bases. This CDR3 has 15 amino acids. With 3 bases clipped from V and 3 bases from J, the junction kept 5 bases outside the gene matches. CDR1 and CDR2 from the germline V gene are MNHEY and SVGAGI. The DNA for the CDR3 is TGTGCCAGCAGTTATATCGGGGGGGGTACAGATACGCAGTATTTT. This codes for CASSYIGGGTDTQYF.

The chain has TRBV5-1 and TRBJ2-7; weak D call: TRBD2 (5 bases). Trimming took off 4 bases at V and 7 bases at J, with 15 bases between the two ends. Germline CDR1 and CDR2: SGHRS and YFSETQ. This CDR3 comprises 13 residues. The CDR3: CASSPPIEGEQYF. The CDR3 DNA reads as TGCGCCAGCAGCCCCCCAATTGAGGGTGAGCAGTACTTC.

The CDR3 spells CASSLVGTGSTDTQYF. The CDR3 bases are TGCGCCAGCAGCTTGGTTGGGACAGGGAGCACAGATACGCAGTATTTT. The V call is TRBV5-1, the J call TRBJ2-3, with 9 bases identical to TRBD1. Trimming removed 0 bases from V and 0 bases from J; junction bases left unmatched: 2. CDR3 size: 16 residues. Germline lookup yields CDR1 SGHRS and CDR2 YFSETQ.

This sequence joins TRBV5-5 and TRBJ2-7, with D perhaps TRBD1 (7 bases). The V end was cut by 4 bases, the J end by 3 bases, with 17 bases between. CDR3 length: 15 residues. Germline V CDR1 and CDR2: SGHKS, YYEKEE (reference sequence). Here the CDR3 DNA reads TGTGCCAGCAGCCCCAGCTCAGGGGGGAACTACGAGCAGTACTTC. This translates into CASSPSSGGNYEQYF. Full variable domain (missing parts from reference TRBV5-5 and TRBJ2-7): DAGVTQSPTHLIKTRGQQVTLRCSPISGHKSVSWYQQVLGQGPQFIFQYYEKEERGRGNFPDRFSARQFPNYSSELNVNALLLGDSALYLCASSPSSGGNYEQYFGPGTRLTVT.

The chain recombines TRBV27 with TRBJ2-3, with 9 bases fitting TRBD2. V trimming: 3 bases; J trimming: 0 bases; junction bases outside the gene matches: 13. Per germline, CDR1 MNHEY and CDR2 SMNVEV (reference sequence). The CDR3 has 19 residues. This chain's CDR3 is CASSFRLAGGPVSTDTQYF. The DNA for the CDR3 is TGTGCCAGCAGTTTTCGATTGGCGGGAGGGCCGGTGAGCACAGATACGCAGTATTTT.